This entry lists 25 T cell receptor beta chains sequenced from one sample in a study of beta chain features in type 1 diabetes. The study, taken as a whole, reports: Across all four CD4+ subsets, people with type 1 diabetes showed modestly shorter TCRB CDR3s.

Antigens for these TCRs are unknown. The whole isolated RNA underwent reverse transcription, so sequencing captured expressed TCRB transcripts. Here immunoSEQ multiplex PCR was the method, and the copy in TCRdb shows in-frame clones only, minus some. Of some 63,000 clones listed, around 49% are singletons. The sample consisted of central memory CD4+ T cells from blood. These receptors were obtained from a man aged 25-40 years with type 1 diabetes.

This clone was observed a few times. J is TRBJ1-1 and V is TRBV19; D is uncertain. V lost 7 bases, J lost 5 bases, and 14 bases lay in between. Germline V gene lookup returns CDR1 LNHDA and CDR2 SQIVND (reference sequence). The CDR3 contains 13 residues. The CDR3 sequence: CASNVGGGTEAFF. CDR3 in DNA: TGTGCCAGTAACGTCGGCGGCGGGACTGAAGCTTTCTTT.

This chain links TRBV13 with TRBJ1-3; D might be TRBD1 (6 bases). The V gene lost 1 base and the J gene lost 2 bases, with 12 bases spanning the gap. The CDR3 is 16 residues long. Looked up from germline, CDR1 is PRHDT and CDR2 is FYEKMQ (reference sequence). Here the CDR3 reads CASSLVATGTGNTIYF. DNA for the CDR3: TGTGCCAGCAGCTTAGTAGCAACAGGGACTGGAAACACCATATATTTT.

The CDR3 spells CASKPAGTALGIQYF. CDR3 coding DNA: TGTGCCAGCAAGCCGGCCGGGACAGCGTTAGGCATTCAGTACTTC. V gene TRBV7-8 combines with J gene TRBJ2-4, with 7 bases aligning to TRBD1. The CDR3 sequence is 15 residues long. V shed 7 bases and J 9 bases; nucleotides not matched to a gene: 15. Germline V gives CDR1 SGHVS, CDR2 FQNEAQ. The variable domain in full, completed from reference TRBV7-8 and TRBJ2-4, reads GAGVSQSPRYKVAKRGQDVALRCDPISGHVSLFWYQQALGQGPEFLTYFQNEAQLDKSGLPSDRFFAERPEGSVSTLKIQRTQQEDSAVYLCASKPAGTALGIQYFGAGTRLSVL.

The chain recombines TRBV30 with TRBJ1-2, with D uncertain. Germline-derived CDR1 and CDR2 are GTSNPN and SVGIG (reference sequence). This CDR3 spans 13 amino acids. V was trimmed by 0 bases and J by 6 bases, leaving 11 bases between them. Here the CDR3 DNA reads TGTGCCTGGAGTGTCGAGGCAGCTCATGGCTACACCTTC. It translates to CAWSVEAAHGYTF.

J is TRBJ2-5 and V is TRBV27; 12 nucleotides align to TRBD1. The germline CDR1 and CDR2 sequences are MNHEY and SMNVEV (reference sequence). With V trimmed by 5 bases and J by 5 bases, 9 bases remained unmatched. The CDR3 consists of 16 residues. DNA of the CDR3: TGTGCCAGCAGTGGACGGGACAGGGGGCGCGGGGAGACCCAGTACTTC. Amino acid sequence: CASSGRDRGRGETQYF.

The rearrangement joins TRBV11-2 to TRBJ1-3; D possibly corresponds to TRBD1 (6 bases). Per germline, CDR1 SGHAT and CDR2 FQNNGV. The CDR3 is made up of 13 amino acids. V lost 5 bases and J 5 bases, leaving 10 bases between the germline ends. CDR3 sequence: CASSGRGRNTIYF. The CDR3 DNA follows: TGTGCCAGCAGCGGCAGGGGTAGAAACACCATATATTTT.

The V gene is TRBV5-1, the J gene TRBJ2-3; unclear D gene. CDR3 length equals 14 residues. V was cut by 0 bases and J by 7 bases, with 12 bases left in between. Germline V gene sequence: CDR1 SGHRS, CDR2 YFSETQ. The CDR3 sequence: CASSLAAAQNTQYF. The DNA for the CDR3 is TGCGCCAGCAGCTTGGCCGCAGCACAGAATACGCAGTATTTT. The full variable domain, with the rest looked up from reference TRBV5-1 and TRBJ2-3, is KAGVTQTPRYLIKTRGQQVTLSCSPISGHRSVSWYQQTPGQGLQFLFEYFSETQRNKGNFPGRFSGRQFSNSRSEMNVSTLELGDSALYLCASSLAAAQNTQYFGPGTRLTVL.

V and J are TRBV5-1 and TRBJ2-1, with 12 bases that match TRBD2. The CDR3 loop spans 15 amino acids. V was clipped by 2 bases and J by 12 bases; unmatched bases: 9. Germline CDR1 is SGHRS and CDR2 is YFSETQ. This CDR3 reads CASSFRTSGAPGQFF. The CDR3 DNA reads TGCGCCAGCAGCTTCCGGACTAGCGGGGCCCCTGGGCAGTTCTTC.

The V gene is TRBV18, the J gene TRBJ2-5; D might be TRBD2 (5 bases). V lost 2 bases and J lost 5, with 9 bases in between. CDR1 is KGHSH and CDR2 is LQKENI in the germline V gene. The CDR3 spans 13 residues. CDR3 coding DNA: TGTGCCAGCTCACCAATAGCGTCGGAGACCCAGTACTTC. This gives the protein CASSPIASETQYF.

This chain links TRBV28 with TRBJ2-7; D may be TRBD1 (6 bases). The CDR3 is 16 residues long. Germline CDR1 and CDR2: MDHEN and SYDVKM. The germline V and J ends were trimmed by 2 bases and 4 bases, with 18 bases remaining between them. The CDR3 loop is CASSLGPTGADYEQYF. The CDR3 DNA sequence: TGTGCCAGCAGTTTAGGCCCGACAGGCGCAGATTACGAGCAGTACTTC.

This clone was found once. Here the CDR3 reads CASRWTGAGAEAFF. Written as DNA, the CDR3 is TGCGCCAGCAGATGGACAGGGGCGGGCGCTGAAGCTTTCTTT. The chain combines TRBV5-1 with TRBJ1-1; 9 nucleotides align to TRBD1. The ends lost 5 bases at V and 6 bases at J; junction bases unmatched: 8. Germline V gene lookup returns CDR1 SGHRS and CDR2 YFSETQ. The CDR3 is 14 amino acids. The full variable domain, rest sourced from reference TRBV5-1 and TRBJ1-1, is KAGVTQTPRYLIKTRGQQVTLSCSPISGHRSVSWYQQTPGQGLQFLFEYFSETQRNKGNFPGRFSGRQFSNSRSEMNVSTLELGDSALYLCASRWTGAGAEAFFGQGTRLTVV.

The chain has TRBV10-3 and TRBJ2-7, with 11 bases matching TRBD2. Trimming removed 6 bases from V and 1 base from J; junction bases left unmatched: 5. CDR3 length equals 15 residues. Germline CDR1 is ENHRY and CDR2 is SYGVKD. The CDR3 DNA is TGTGCCATCAGGGGGGGACTAGCGGCGTCCTACGAGCAGTACTTC. This sequence encodes CAIRGGLAASYEQYF.

V is TRBV6-1 and J is TRBJ1-5; TRBD1 is a possible D gene (5 bases). Germline assignment: CDR1 MNHNS and CDR2 SASEGT. Trimming took 5 bases from V and 10 from J, leaving 21 bases between them. CDR3 size: 15 residues. The CDR3 region is CASSPQTVSISPQHF. For the CDR3, the DNA is TGTGCCAGCAGTCCTCAGACAGTGAGTATCAGCCCCCAGCATTTT.

The chain links TRBV15 to TRBJ2-3; no reliable D call. CDR1 is LNHNV, CDR2 YYDKDF, per germline (reference sequence). The germline V and J ends were trimmed by 0 bases and 5 bases, with 3 bases remaining between them. The CDR3 is 12 residues long. This chain's CDR3 is CATSRDRDTQYF. The CDR3 DNA follows: TGTGCCACCAGCAGAGATCGAGATACGCAGTATTTT.

This clone turned up a few times. The DNA for the CDR3 is TGTGCCAGCAGCCGGGGGGGGAAGAACACTGAAGCTTTCTTT. This translates into CASSRGGKNTEAFF. The chain joins TRBV13 to TRBJ1-1; maybe TRBD1 (5 bases). The V end was cut by 5 bases, the J end by 1 base, with 11 bases between. The CDR3 consists of 14 residues. Germline assignment: CDR1 PRHDT and CDR2 FYEKMQ (reference sequence). The whole variable domain, filled in from reference TRBV13 and TRBJ1-1, reads AAGVIQSPRHLIKEKRETATLKCYPIPRHDTVYWYQQGPGQDPQFLISFYEKMQSDKGSIPDRFSAQQFSDYHSELNMSSLELGDSALYFCASSRGGKNTEAFFGQGTRLTVV.

V gene TRBV7-9 combines with J gene TRBJ2-7; 8 bases are a match to TRBD1. V lost 6 bases, J lost 12 bases, and 13 bases stayed unmatched. Germline CDR1 SEHNR, CDR2 FQNEAQ (reference sequence). The CDR3 is 13 amino acids. In DNA form, the CDR3 reads TGTGCCAGCAGGCGGACAGGGTTATTGCCCTCGTACTTC. Residues: CASRRTGLLPSYF.

V gene TRBV5-6 combines with J gene TRBJ2-1; no definite D call. The germline V gene encodes CDR1 SGHDT and CDR2 YYEEEE. The CDR3 runs 11 residues. V lost 4 bases to trimming and J lost 9 bases, with 8 bases between them. CDR3 nucleotides: TGTGCCAGCAGCATAGTCACTGAGCAGTTCTTC. Its translation is CASSIVTEQFF.

On this clone itself: Relative to the germline gene, one junction end is altered; a read error may explain this. V gene TRBV7-7 combines with J gene TRBJ2-5, with D unclear. The CDR3 loop spans 13 amino acids. The V gene's germline CDR1 is SSHAT and CDR2 FNYEAQ (reference sequence). The CDR3 loop is CASSFGFQETQYF. Here the CDR3 DNA reads TGTGCTAGCAGCTTTGGCTTCCAAGAGACCCAGTACTTC. Based on the CDR3 plus reference TRBV7-7 and TRBJ2-5, the full variable domain is GAGVSQSPRYKVTKRGQDVTLRCDPISSHATLYWYQQALGQGPEFLTYFNYEAQPDKSGLPSDRFSAERPEGSISTLTIQRTEQRDSAMYRCASSFGFQETQYFGPGTRLLVL.

The J gene is TRBJ2-1, the V gene TRBV7-8; TRBD2 agrees at 8 bases. J was trimmed by 0 bases and V by 5 bases; bases with no gene match: 6. Germline CDR1 is SGHVS and CDR2 is FQNEAQ. The CDR3 spans 16 residues. CDR3 nucleotides: TGTGCCAGCAGCCATAGCGGGGAAAGCTCCTACAATGAGCAGTTCTTC. It codes for CASSHSGESSYNEQFF.

The chain has TRBV2 and TRBJ2-2; 10 nucleotides match TRBD2. CDR3 length: 17 amino acids. V dropped 4 bases and J dropped 2; count of bases not matched to a gene: 7. From germline, CDR1 is SNHLY and CDR2 FYNNEI. CDR3 in DNA: TGTGCCAGCAGTGTATCTAGCGGGGGTACAAACACCGGGGAGCTGTTTTTT. The encoded protein is CASSVSSGGTNTGELFF. Variable domain in full (rest from reference TRBV2 and TRBJ2-2): EPEVTQTPSHQVTQMGQEVILRCVPISNHLYFYWYRQILGQKVEFLVSFYNNEISEKSEIFDDQFSVERPDGSNFTLKIRSTKLEDSAMYFCASSVSSGGTNTGELFFGEGSRLTVL.

This chain links TRBV5-1 with TRBJ1-2; 7 bases line up with TRBD1. Germline CDR1 and CDR2: SGHRS and YFSETQ. Trimming removed 4 bases from V and 6 bases from J; junction bases left unmatched: 9. The CDR3 is made up of 14 amino acids. The CDR3 sequence: CASSLTGASDGYTF. The CDR3 DNA follows: TGCGCCAGCAGCCTAACAGGGGCCTCCGATGGCTACACCTTC.

As DNA, the CDR3 is TGTGCCAGCAGCTTAACACAGGGGCAAGGGTACAATGAGCAGTTCTTC. Translated: CASSLTQGQGYNEQFF. The chain joins TRBV7-8 to TRBJ2-1; 7 positions agree with TRBD1. The CDR3 totals 16 residues. The germline gives CDR1 SGHVS, CDR2 FQNEAQ. With 2 bases clipped from V and 4 bases from J, the junction kept 8 bases outside the gene matches. Drawing the rest from reference TRBV7-8 and TRBJ2-1, the complete variable domain is GAGVSQSPRYKVAKRGQDVALRCDPISGHVSLFWYQQALGQGPEFLTYFQNEAQLDKSGLPSDRFFAERPEGSVSTLKIQRTQQEDSAVYLCASSLTQGQGYNEQFFGPGTRLTVL.

The chain joins TRBV7-2 to TRBJ2-5; a possible D gene is TRBD2 (5 bases). Trimming shortened V by 5 bases and J by 5 bases, and 18 bases separated the two germline ends. The CDR3 is 15 amino acids. CDR1 is SGHTA and CDR2 is FQGNSA in the germline V gene. CDR3 amino acids: CASSPQAGVGETQYF. The CDR3 nucleotides are TGTGCCAGCAGCCCCCAGGCGGGCGTGGGGGAGACCCAGTACTTC.

The CDR3 DNA is TGCGCCAGCAGCCCCGGGACAGGGGGTTATGGGGAGCAGTACTTC. Translation: CASSPGTGGYGEQYF. J is TRBJ2-7 and V is TRBV5-1, with TRBD1 identical over 11 bases. From germline, CDR1 is SGHRS and CDR2 YFSETQ. Trimming cost V 4 bases and J 7 bases; bases outside gene matches: 10. The CDR3 totals 15 residues.

This clone has more than one count but fewer than ten. The CDR3 here is CASRRGRETEAFF. DNA for the CDR3: TGTGCCAGTAGGAGGGGGAGAGAGACTGAAGCTTTCTTT. The rearrangement joins TRBV19 to TRBJ1-1, with a weak D call TRBD1 (6 bases). The CDR3 contains 13 residues. The V end was cut by 6 bases, the J end by 5 bases, with 13 bases between. The germline V gene has CDR1 LNHDA and CDR2 SQIVND (reference sequence). The whole variable domain, remainder taken from reference TRBV19 and TRBJ1-1, is DGGITQSPKYLFRKEGQNVTLSCEQNLNHDAMYWYRQDPGQGLRLIYYSQIVNDFQKGDIAEGYSVSREKKESFPLTVTSAQKNPTAFYLCASRRGRETEAFFGQGTRLTVV.